The 31 T cell receptor beta chains below all came from one sample that was sequenced in a study of graft-versus-host responses after intestinal transplantation. These TCRs' antigens remain unknown. Produced via immunoSEQ multiplex PCR; TCRdb's table is partial and in-frame only. The top ten hold 1% to 1.4% of the sample, which has approximately 82,000 clones, approximately 92% seen once. Sequencing was performed on unstimulated CD8+ T cells sorted from spleen or lymph node cells, taken before transplant. The origin of the receptors is a human donor who was the organ donor for an intestinal transplant.

This chain connects TRBV6-5 to TRBJ1-2; 8 nucleotides match TRBD1. CDR1 is MNHEY, CDR2 SVGAGI, per germline. The CDR3 loop spans 13 amino acids. V shed 3 bases and J 6 bases; nucleotides not matched to a gene: 3. Here the CDR3 reads CASSYGRGHGYTF. CDR3 DNA: TGTGCCAGCAGTTATGGCAGGGGGCATGGCTACACCTTC.

The gene calls are TRBV27 and TRBJ2-7, with 7 nucleotides matching TRBD2. The CDR3 runs 16 residues. J was trimmed by 4 bases and V by 4 bases; bases with no gene match: 13. Per the germline V gene, CDR1 is MNHEY and CDR2 is SMNVEV (reference sequence). CDR3 protein: CASSYLAPSGPYEQYF. The CDR3 region has the DNA TGTGCCAGCAGTTATCTGGCCCCTAGCGGACCTTACGAGCAGTACTTC.

The chain combines TRBV19 with TRBJ1-1, with D uncertain. The V gene's germline CDR1 is LNHDA and CDR2 SQIVND (reference sequence). The CDR3 has 16 residues. Between the trimmed V and J ends, which lost 6 bases and 0 bases, there was a span of 17 bases. This CDR3 reads CASSGTGVPMNTEAFF. The CDR3 bases are TGTGCCAGTAGCGGTACGGGAGTCCCTATGAACACTGAAGCTTTCTTT.

The chain combines TRBV19 with TRBJ2-2; TRBD2 agrees at 8 bases. The CDR3 is made up of 14 amino acids. From germline, CDR1 is LNHDA and CDR2 SQIVND (reference sequence). The CDR3 nucleotides are TGTGCAACCGTCCGGCGGGAGGACACCGGGGAGCTGTTTTTT. Its translation is CATVRREDTGELFF.

J is TRBJ2-7 and V is TRBV4-3, with D possibly being TRBD1 (6 bases). The CDR3 is 14 residues long. The germline V gene has CDR1 LGHNA and CDR2 YSLEER. V was cut by 4 bases and J by 4 bases, with 14 bases left in between. CDR3 nucleotide sequence: TGCGCCAGCAGCCCTATAGGGGGAAGTTACGAGCAGTACTTC. Protein sequence: CASSPIGGSYEQYF.

The J gene is TRBJ1-1, the V gene TRBV7-3; no clear D gene. The CDR3 totals 13 residues. Germline assignment: CDR1 SGHTA and CDR2 FQGTGA. V was clipped by 5 bases and J by 4 bases, with 11 bases between them. Here the CDR3 DNA reads TGTGCCAGCAGCCGGGGAAGGTTCACTGAAGCTTTCTTT. This encodes CASSRGRFTEAFF.

The chain combines TRBV18 with TRBJ2-2, with 7 bases identical to TRBD1. This CDR3 has 16 amino acids. V was pared by 2 bases and J by 4 bases, with 7 bases of the junction left unmatched. Germline V gene lookup returns CDR1 KGHSH and CDR2 LQKENI. CDR3 DNA: TGTGCCAGCTCACCAACAGACAGGGCAGGCACCGGGGAGCTGTTTTTT. Protein sequence: CASSPTDRAGTGELFF.

V gene TRBV5-1 combines with J gene TRBJ2-5; D is perhaps TRBD1 (5 bases). Trimming took 4 bases from V and 4 from J, leaving 26 bases between them. This CDR3 has 18 amino acids. CDR1 SGHRS and CDR2 YFSETQ come from the germline V gene. The CDR3 DNA sequence: TGCGCCAGCAGCCACAGATTATTAGGGGCCTTCAGGATAGAGACCCAGTACTTC. This codes for CASSHRLLGAFRIETQYF.

The V call is TRBV6-1, the J call TRBJ2-7; D gene ambiguous. V gave up 1 base and J gave up 2 bases, with 12 bases separating them. The CDR3 has 15 amino acids. Germline V gives CDR1 MNHNS, CDR2 SASEGT. The CDR3 nucleotides read TGTGCCAGCAGTGAAGGCGAGGTCCCCGCCTACGAGCAGTACTTC. Amino acids: CASSEGEVPAYEQYF.

The chain combines TRBV28 with TRBJ2-7; 7 bases are shared with TRBD1. CDR1 MDHEN and CDR2 SYDVKM come from the germline V gene. Unmatched junction bases numbered 6, after V lost 5 bases and J lost 2 bases. This CDR3 has 14 residues. The chain's CDR3 is CASSPTGWTYEQYF. As DNA, the CDR3 is TGTGCCAGCAGTCCGACAGGGTGGACCTACGAGCAGTACTTC.

The rearrangement links TRBV10-3 to TRBJ2-3; D is ambiguous. V lost 0 bases and J lost 6, with 22 bases in between. This CDR3 comprises 18 residues. Looked up from germline, CDR1 is ENHRY and CDR2 is SYGVKD. The CDR3, as DNA: TGTGCCATCAGTGAGTCGAAAGTCGCGTCCCCTGATATGGATACGCAGTATTTT. This gives the protein CAISESKVASPDMDTQYF.

The chain links TRBV11-2 to TRBJ2-1; 9 bases match TRBD2. The V segment lost 4 bases and the J segment 12 bases; nucleotides outside the gene matches: 7. CDR1 SGHAT and CDR2 FQNNGV come from the germline V gene. This CDR3 spans 13 amino acids. The CDR3 loop reads CASSSGLAFGQFF. The CDR3 DNA sequence: TGTGCCAGCAGCTCGGGACTAGCTTTTGGGCAGTTCTTC.

The V and J genes are TRBV7-6 and TRBJ1-1, with D perhaps matching TRBD1 (6 bases). The CDR3 contains 16 residues. V lost 7 bases to trimming and J lost 4 bases, with 22 bases between them. Germline V gene sequence: CDR1 SGHVS, CDR2 FNYEAQ. For the CDR3, the DNA is TGTGCCAGCAACCACTACCCTGGGGGCAGTGGCACTGAAGCTTTCTTT. Its protein product is CASNHYPGGSGTEAFF.

The chain is built from TRBV7-8 and TRBJ2-1; 8 bases align to TRBD1. The CDR3 consists of 17 residues. V dropped 5 bases and J dropped 7; count of bases not matched to a gene: 16. The V gene's germline CDR1 is SGHVS and CDR2 FQNEAQ. CDR3 sequence reads: CASSLGLETGDENEQFF. The DNA of the CDR3 is TGTGCCAGCAGCCTTGGCCTAGAGACAGGGGATGAGAATGAGCAGTTCTTC.

The rearrangement joins TRBV30 to TRBJ1-6, with 8 bases that match TRBD1. This CDR3 is 14 amino acids long. CDR1 is GTSNPN and CDR2 is SVGIG in the germline V gene (reference sequence). V lost 7 bases to trimming and J lost 8 bases; unmatched junction nucleotides: 10. The CDR3 nucleotides read TGTGCCTTACTTACAGGGGGTACTCATTCACCCCTCCACTTT. Translation gives CALLTGGTHSPLHF.

The genes are TRBV27 and TRBJ2-1; D might be TRBD2 (5 bases). Trimming took 3 bases from V and 5 from J, leaving 8 bases between them. In germline, CDR1 is MNHEY, CDR2 SMNVEV (reference sequence). This CDR3 comprises 13 residues. As DNA, the CDR3 is TGTGCCAGCAGTTTGGACGGGGACAATGAGCAGTTCTTC. It yields the protein CASSLDGDNEQFF.

CDR3: CAWSKWLPGNTIYF. The CDR3 DNA reads TGTGCCTGGAGTAAGTGGCTCCCTGGAAACACCATATATTTT. The V and J genes are TRBV30 and TRBJ1-3; D not resolved. Per the germline V gene, CDR1 is GTSNPN and CDR2 is SVGIG (reference sequence). The CDR3 covers 14 residues. Deletions cut 2 bases from V and 2 bases from J, with 10 bases between.

This clone was counted a single time. The chain carries TRBV11-2 and TRBJ2-5, with D possibly matching TRBD1 (6 bases). CDR1 and CDR2 (germline): SGHAT, FQNNGV. The V and J ends lost 7 bases and 3 bases respectively, with 18 bases between them. CDR3 length: 15 amino acids. CDR3 loop: CASTVSPGVKETQYF. CDR3 coding DNA: TGTGCCAGCACCGTCTCCCCAGGGGTTAAAGAGACCCAGTACTTC.

The chain combines TRBV13 with TRBJ2-7, with D possibly matching TRBD2 (6 bases). Trimming cost V 3 bases and J 2 bases, with 11 bases left between them. The length of the CDR3 is 14 residues. CDR1 is PRHDT and CDR2 is FYEKMQ in the germline V gene (reference sequence). The CDR3 coding sequence is TGTGCCAGCAGCTTGACGGGAGTACCCTACGAGCAGTACTTC. It translates to CASSLTGVPYEQYF.

Worth noting for this clone: One end of the junction is discordant with germline, which a read error may explain. V and J are TRBV7-7 and TRBJ2-7; TRBD1 agrees at 12 bases. CDR3 size: 14 residues. In germline, CDR1 is SSHAT, CDR2 FNYEAQ (reference sequence). This CDR3 reads CASSRGQGAEEQYF. CDR3 in DNA: TGTGCTAGCAGTCGGGGACAGGGGGCGGAGGAGCAGTACTTC.

V is TRBV29-1 and J is TRBJ1-1; D is ambiguous. The ends were cut back, 6 bases at V and 8 bases at J, with 16 bases in the middle. Germline V CDR1 and CDR2: SQVTM, ANQGSEA. The CDR3 runs 12 residues. For the CDR3, the DNA is TGCAGCGTCTACTGGCTGACTGAAGAAGCTTTCTTT. This translates into CSVYWLTEEAFF. Complete variable domain (other parts from reference TRBV29-1 and TRBJ1-1): SAVISQKPSRDICQRGTSLTIQCQVDSQVTMMFWYRQQPGQSLTLIATANQGSEATYESGFVIDKFPISRPNLTFSTLTVSNMSPEDSSIYLCSVYWLTEEAFFGQGTRLTVV.

This chain links TRBV7-2 with TRBJ2-1; D not resolved. Germline CDR1 SGHTA, CDR2 FQGNSA. The V end lost 0 bases, the J end lost 6 bases, and 12 bases lay between the germline ends. There are 15 residues in the CDR3. The CDR3 reads CASSLAGPNPNEQFF. CDR3 in DNA: TGTGCCAGCAGCTTAGCGGGCCCAAACCCCAATGAGCAGTTCTTC.

The rearrangement joins TRBV7-9 to TRBJ2-7; possible D gene TRBD2, 5 bases. CDR3 length: 13 residues. V shed 10 bases and J shed 3 bases, with 16 bases lying between them. Germline-derived CDR1 and CDR2 are SEHNR and FQNEAQ (reference sequence). In nucleotides, the CDR3 is TGTGCCACCGCCCGGGCAGGAGGCTACGAGCAGTACTTC. Translation: CATARAGGYEQYF.

V and J are TRBV6-5 and TRBJ1-2, with D perhaps matching TRBD1 (6 bases). Trimming stripped 7 bases from V and 4 bases from J, with 13 bases between. Germline CDR1 reads MNHEY; CDR2 reads SVGAGI. This CDR3 region has 13 residues. In nucleotides, the CDR3 is TGTGCCAGCATGGGGGCCCTCGCCTATGGCTACACCTTC. Translation: CASMGALAYGYTF.

This clone was detected a few times. The rearrangement links TRBV6-1 to TRBJ1-1, with TRBD1 matching 7 bases. J was trimmed by 6 bases and V by 1 base; bases with no gene match: 5. The CDR3 runs to 14 residues. Looked up from germline, CDR1 is MNHNS and CDR2 is SASEGT. The CDR3 loop reads CASSEGAGGPEAFF. The CDR3 DNA reads as TGTGCCAGCAGTGAAGGGGCAGGGGGGCCTGAAGCTTTCTTT.

This clone occurred once. The rearrangement uses TRBV28 and TRBJ2-3; 12 nucleotides match TRBD2. CDR3 length equals 16 residues. Germline CDR1 MDHEN, CDR2 SYDVKM. V was pared by 3 bases and J by 3 bases, with 4 bases of the junction left unmatched. The CDR3 DNA follows: TGTGCCAGCAGTTTGGGACTAGCGGGCCTTACAGATACGCAGTATTTT. Translation gives CASSLGLAGLTDTQYF.

The chain carries TRBV27 and TRBJ2-1, with 8 positions matching TRBD2. Unmatched junction bases numbered 7, after V lost 7 bases and J lost 2 bases. The germline CDR1 and CDR2 sequences are MNHEY and SMNVEV (reference sequence). The CDR3 is 15 amino acids. The CDR3 DNA follows: TGTGCCAGCACATCGGGGGGGACCGCCTACAATGAGCAGTTCTTC. It codes for CASTSGGTAYNEQFF.

This clone has only one observation. The rearrangement joins TRBV11-2 to TRBJ2-1, with 11 bases identical to TRBD2. CDR1 and CDR2 (germline): SGHAT, FQNNGV. After removal of 5 bases from V and 7 bases from J, the junction contained 7 bases not matched to a gene. The CDR3 runs 15 residues. The CDR3 region has the DNA TGTGCCAGCAGCCCAACTAGCGGGAGAGGTAATGAGCAGTTCTTC. Protein product: CASSPTSGRGNEQFF.

This chain uses TRBV27 with TRBJ2-3, with D perhaps TRBD2 (5 bases). Deletions cut 2 bases from V and 1 base from J, with 10 bases between. There are 15 residues in the CDR3. The V gene's germline CDR1 is MNHEY and CDR2 SMNVEV (reference sequence). The CDR3 DNA reads as TGTGCCAGCAGTTTAGCGAGTAGCGGCACAGATACGCAGTATTTT. It codes for CASSLASSGTDTQYF.

This chain connects TRBV7-2 to TRBJ2-7; tentatively, D is TRBD2 (5 bases). V shed 7 bases and J shed 7 bases, with 26 bases lying between them. The CDR3 extends over 16 amino acids. Germline loops: CDR1 SGHTA, CDR2 FQGNSA. The CDR3 DNA sequence: TGTGCCAGCACCACCACCACTAGGGCGAGCCATGTAGAGCAGTACTTC. Protein product: CASTTTTRASHVEQYF.

The chain combines TRBV19 with TRBJ1-1, with a possible D match to TRBD1 (6 bases). CDR1 is LNHDA, CDR2 SQIVND, per germline (reference sequence). Between the trimmed V and J ends, which lost 5 bases and 0 bases, there was a span of 13 bases. The CDR3 totals 15 residues. The CDR3 DNA is TGTGCCAGTAGTGAACGCAGGGGAGTGAACACTGAAGCTTTCTTT. Protein: CASSERRGVNTEAFF.